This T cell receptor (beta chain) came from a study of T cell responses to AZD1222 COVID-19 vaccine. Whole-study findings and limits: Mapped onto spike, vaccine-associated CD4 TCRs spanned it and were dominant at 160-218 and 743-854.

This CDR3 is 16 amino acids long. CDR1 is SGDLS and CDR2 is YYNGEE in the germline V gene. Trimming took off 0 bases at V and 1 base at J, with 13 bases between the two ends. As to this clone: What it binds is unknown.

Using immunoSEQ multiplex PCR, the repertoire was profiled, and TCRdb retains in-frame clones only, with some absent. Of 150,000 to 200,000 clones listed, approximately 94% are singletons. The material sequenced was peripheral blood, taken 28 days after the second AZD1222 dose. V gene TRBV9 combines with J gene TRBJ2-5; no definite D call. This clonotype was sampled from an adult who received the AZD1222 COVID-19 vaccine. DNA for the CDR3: TGTGCCAGCAGCGTAGGTTTAGGAATGGGCCAAGAGACCCAGTACTTC. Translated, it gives CASSVGLGMGQETQYF.